This T cell receptor beta chain originates from a study of cytomegalovirus exposure and HLA in healthy donors. Points from the study as a whole: Researchers catalogued about 150 TCR beta chains as cytomegalovirus-associated. Most observed TCR sequences were rare, whereas some public TCRs were detected in many donors.

Remarks on this clone: Its antigen is not identified.

13 Jbeta primers and 60 Vbeta primers were used for the PCR. The repertoire was sequenced with immunoSEQ multiplex PCR; TCRdb's copy has only in-frame clones and lacks some. The table includes about 140,000 clones, roughly 82% detected once. CDR3 length: 19 residues. V trimming: 3 bases; J trimming: 0 bases; junction bases outside the gene matches: 14. Germline assignment: CDR1 KGHSH and CDR2 LQKENI. V usage is TRBV18 and J usage is TRBJ1-3, with TRBD1 matching over 7 bases. What was sequenced was PBMCs. The sequence was obtained from a man between 18 and 35 years old in good health and CMV-seropositive. Here the CDR3 reads CASSPMLRGQRSSGNTIYF. The CDR3 DNA reads TGTGCCAGCTCACCTATGTTACGGGGACAGAGGAGCTCTGGAAACACCATATATTTT.